The clone carrying this T cell receptor beta chain has just a few counts. TCRdb used MiXCR to reprocess the 5' RACE reads, holding one entry per CDR3 protein. The profile shows some 36,000 distinct CDR3 sequences, around 6.3% of them singletons. This record belongs to a study of early T cells in non-severe SARS-CoV-2 infection. The germline V and J ends were trimmed by 1 base and 3 bases, with 12 bases remaining between them. The length of the CDR3 is 15 residues. The germline V gene has CDR1 SEHNR and CDR2 FQNEAQ (reference sequence). Material for sequencing was whole blood. This clonotype was obtained from an adult who was a healthcare worker with PCR-confirmed SARS-CoV-2 infection or an uninfected control (not recorded which). The V call is TRBV7-9, the J call TRBJ2-5; D perhaps matches TRBD1 (6 bases). The CDR3: CASSLVTGHKETQYF. For the CDR3, the DNA is TGTGCCAGCAGCTTAGTCACGGGACACAAAGAGACCCAGTACTTC.